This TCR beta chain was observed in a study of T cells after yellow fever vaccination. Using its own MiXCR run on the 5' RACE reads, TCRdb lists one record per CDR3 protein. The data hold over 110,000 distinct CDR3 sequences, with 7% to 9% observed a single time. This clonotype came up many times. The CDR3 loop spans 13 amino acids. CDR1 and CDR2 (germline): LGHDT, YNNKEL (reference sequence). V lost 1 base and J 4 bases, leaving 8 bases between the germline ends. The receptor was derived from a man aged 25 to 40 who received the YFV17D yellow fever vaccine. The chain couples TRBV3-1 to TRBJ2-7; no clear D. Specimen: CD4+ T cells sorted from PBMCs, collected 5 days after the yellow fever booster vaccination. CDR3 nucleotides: TGTGCCAGCAGCCAAGGTCTCAGATACGAGCAGTACTTC. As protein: CASSQGLRYEQYF.